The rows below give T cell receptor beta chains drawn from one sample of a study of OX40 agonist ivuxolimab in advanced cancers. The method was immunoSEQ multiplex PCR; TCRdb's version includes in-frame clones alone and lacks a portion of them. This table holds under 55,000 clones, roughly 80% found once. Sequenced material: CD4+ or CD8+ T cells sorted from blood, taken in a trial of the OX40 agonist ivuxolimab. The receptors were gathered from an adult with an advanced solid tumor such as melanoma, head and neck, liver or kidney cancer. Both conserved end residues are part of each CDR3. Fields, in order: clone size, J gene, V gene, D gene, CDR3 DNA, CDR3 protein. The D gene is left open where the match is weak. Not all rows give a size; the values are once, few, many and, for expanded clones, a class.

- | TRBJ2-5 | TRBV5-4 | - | TGTGCCAGCAGCTCCCGGGACGGACGATTCCAAGAGACCCAGTACTTC | CASSSRDGRFQETQYF
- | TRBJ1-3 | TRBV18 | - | TGTGCCAGCTCGAACCAGGGTAACTCTGGAAACACCATATATTTT | CASSNQGNSGNTIYF
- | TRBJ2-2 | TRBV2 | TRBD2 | TGTGCCAGCAAATCGGCGGGGGGGCCCGGGGAGCTGTTTTTT | CASKSAGGPGELFF
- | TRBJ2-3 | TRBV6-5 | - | TGTGCCAGCAGTTACTGGGGGCGGGGTAGCACAGATACGCAGTATTTT | CASSYWGRGSTDTQYF
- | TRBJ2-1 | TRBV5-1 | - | TGCGCCAGCAGCTTGGAGGCCCAGGAGCAGTTCTTC | CASSLEAQEQFF
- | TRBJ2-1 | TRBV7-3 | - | TGTGCCAGCAGCTTAAGCCCCAGGGTGGGGGCGGACAATGAGCAGTTCTTC | CASSLSPRVGADNEQFF
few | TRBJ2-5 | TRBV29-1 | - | TGCAGCGTTGGCGGGGTTATGACAGGCGAGACCCAGTACTTC | CSVGGVMTGETQYF
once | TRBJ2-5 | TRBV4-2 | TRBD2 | TGTGCCAGCAGCCTTCGACTAGCGGAGGGGGGGGAGACCCAGTACTTC | CASSLRLAEGGETQYF
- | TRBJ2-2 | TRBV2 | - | TGTGCCAGCATCGCCACGGGGTTGGGTTTCGCGAACACCGGGGAGCTGTTTTTT | CASIATGLGFANTGELFF
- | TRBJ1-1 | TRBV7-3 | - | TGTGCCAGCAGCCAAAAGGGGGTTAAGGGAAACACTGAAGCTTTCTTT | CASSQKGVKGNTEAFF
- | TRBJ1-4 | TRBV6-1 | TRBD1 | TGTGCCAGCAGTGGAACAGGGGTTTTCCCGGAAAAACTGTTTTTT | CASSGTGVFPEKLFF
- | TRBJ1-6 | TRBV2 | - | TGTGCCAGCAGTGACCAGACCAATTCACCCCTCCACTTT | CASSDQTNSPLHF
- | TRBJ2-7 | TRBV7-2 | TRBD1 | TGTGCCAGCAGCCCTAGGAGGGGACAGGGACGGGAGCAGTACTTC | CASSPRRGQGREQYF
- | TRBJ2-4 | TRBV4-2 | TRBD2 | TGTGCCAGCAGCCAAGCTCACCCGGGACTAGCGGGAAACATTCAGTACTTC | CASSQAHPGLAGNIQYF
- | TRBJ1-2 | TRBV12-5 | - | TGTGCTAGTGGCCAAGAAAGGGGCAGCCGGTACGTCTATGGCTACACCTTC | CASGQERGSRYVYGYTF
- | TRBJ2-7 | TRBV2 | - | TGTGCCAGCAGCGCCCAATTAGAAGGCGAGCAGTACTTC | CASSAQLEGEQYF
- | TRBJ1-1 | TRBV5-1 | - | TGCGCCAGCATAGGAGGAGGGAACACTGAAGCTTTCTTT | CASIGGGNTEAFF
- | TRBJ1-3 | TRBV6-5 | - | TGTGCCAGCAGACAGGGTCTCTCTGGAAACACCATATATTTT | CASRQGLSGNTIYF
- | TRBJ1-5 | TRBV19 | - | TGTGCCAGTAGTATACCCAATCAGCCCCAGCATTTT | CASSIPNQPQHF
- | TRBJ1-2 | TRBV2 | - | TGTGCCAGCAGTGAATGGACTCAGGGCTATGGCTACACCTTC | CASSEWTQGYGYTF
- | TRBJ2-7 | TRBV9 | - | TGTGCCAGCAGCCCTCGGACTGTTCCATCGGACGAGCAGTACTTC | CASSPRTVPSDEQYF
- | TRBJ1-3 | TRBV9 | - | TGTGCCAGCAGCGAGCCCGCGAACACCATATATTTT | CASSEPANTIYF
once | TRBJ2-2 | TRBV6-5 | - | TGTGCCAGCAGTTACGCCAGGGCAGGCACCGGGGAGCTGTTTTTT | CASSYARAGTGELFF
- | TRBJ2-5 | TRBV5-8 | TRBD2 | TGTGCCAGCAGCCATGGACTAGCGCCGACAATGGAGACCCAGTACTTC | CASSHGLAPTMETQYF
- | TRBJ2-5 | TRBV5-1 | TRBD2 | TGCGCCAGCAGCCCGGGACTAGGAGAGACCCAGTACTTC | CASSPGLGETQYF
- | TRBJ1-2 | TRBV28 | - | TGTGCCAGCAGTTCTTCTAGTCTGGACCGCCTCTTCTATGGCTACACCTTC | CASSSSSLDRLFYGYTF
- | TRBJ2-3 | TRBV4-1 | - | TGCGCCAGCAGCCAAGATGTTTTTGGGAGTCTCACAGATACGCAGTATTTT | CASSQDVFGSLTDTQYF
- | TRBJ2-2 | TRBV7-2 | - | TGTGCCAGCAGCTTAACAAGGAACACCGGGGAGCTGTTTTTT | CASSLTRNTGELFF
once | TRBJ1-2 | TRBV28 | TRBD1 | TGTGCCAGCAGGACAGGGGGCGCCTTTTACTATGGCTACACCTTC | CASRTGGAFYYGYTF
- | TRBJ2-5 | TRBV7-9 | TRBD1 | TGTGCCAGCAGCTCCCAAACCTACGGGACAGACAATCAAGAGACCCAGTACTTC | CASSSQTYGTDNQETQYF
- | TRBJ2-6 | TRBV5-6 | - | TGTGCCAGCAGCGGACCAGACTCTGGGGCCAACGTCCTGACTTTC | CASSGPDSGANVLTF
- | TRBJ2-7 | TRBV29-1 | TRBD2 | TGCAGCGTAGGGAAGCTAGCGGGAGCTACCTACGAGCAGTACTTC | CSVGKLAGATYEQYF
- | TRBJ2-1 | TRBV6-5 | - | TGTGCCAGCAGTTACTCGGTCAACAATGAGCAGTTCTTC | CASSYSVNNEQFF
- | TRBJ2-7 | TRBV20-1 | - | TGCAGTGCTAGATCTTACGAGCAGTACTTC | CSARSYEQYF
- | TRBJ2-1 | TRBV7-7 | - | TGTGCTAGCAGCTCACTTGGGGAGACCGAGCAGTTCTTC | CASSSLGETEQFF
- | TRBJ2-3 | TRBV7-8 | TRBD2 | TGTGCCAGCAGCAAACGGGACTACACAGATACGCAGTATTTT | CASSKRDYTDTQYF
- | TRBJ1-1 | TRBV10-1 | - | TGCGCCAGCAGTGCCCAGGGAAACACTGAAGCTTTCTTT | CASSAQGNTEAFF
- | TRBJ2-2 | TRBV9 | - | TGTGCCAGCAGCGTAGTGACAGAGGGAGGGGAGCTGTTTTTT | CASSVVTEGGELFF
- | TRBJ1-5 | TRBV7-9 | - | TGTGCCAGCAGCTTAGAAGGGAAACAGCCCCAGCATTTT | CASSLEGKQPQHF
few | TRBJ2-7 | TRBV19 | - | TGTGCCAGTAGTATAGATCTCGGCGGACGCGACGAGCAGTACTTC | CASSIDLGGRDEQYF
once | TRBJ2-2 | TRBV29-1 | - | TGCAGCGTCGCGGGGACAGCGAACACCGGGGAGCTGTTTTTT | CSVAGTANTGELFF
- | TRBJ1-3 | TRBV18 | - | TGTGCCAGCTCGGATGTCGGGGTTGGATACACCATATATTTT | CASSDVGVGYTIYF
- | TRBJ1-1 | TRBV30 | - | TGTGCCTGGGAGCAGGGAGGTCGGACTGAAGCTTTCTTT | CAWEQGGRTEAFF
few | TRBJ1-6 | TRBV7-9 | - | TGTGCCAGCAGCTTAGATTCACCCCTCCACTTT | CASSLDSPLHF
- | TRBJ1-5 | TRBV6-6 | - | TGTGCCAGCAGTTATTATTCCGGTCAGCCCCAGCATTTT | CASSYYSGQPQHF
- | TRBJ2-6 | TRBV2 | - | TGTGCCAGCAGCGAGGAGGGCCCTGGGGCCAACGTCCTGACTTTC | CASSEEGPGANVLTF
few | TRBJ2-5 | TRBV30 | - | TGTGCCTGGAGTCGGGGGTTGGGGGAAGAGACCCAGTACTTC | CAWSRGLGEETQYF
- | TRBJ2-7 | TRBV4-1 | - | TGCGCCAGCAGCCAAGTATCAGACAGGCCCTACGAGCAGTACTTC | CASSQVSDRPYEQYF
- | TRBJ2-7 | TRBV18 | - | TGTGCCAGCTCACCAGGTTATAGTGGCACTAGCGAGCAGTACTTC | CASSPGYSGTSEQYF
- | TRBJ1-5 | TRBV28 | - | TGTGCCAGCAGTTTCTTCGTGGATCAGCCCCAGCATTTT | CASSFFVDQPQHF
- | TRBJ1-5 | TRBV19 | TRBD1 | TGTGCCAGTAGTCCGCAGTCGATGACAGGGGACAATCAGCCCCAGCATTTT | CASSPQSMTGDNQPQHF
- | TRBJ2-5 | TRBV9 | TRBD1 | TGTGCCAGCAGCGGGACGGGAGGACAGGGGGGGGAGACCCAGTACTTC | CASSGTGGQGGETQYF
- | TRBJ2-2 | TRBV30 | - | TGTGCCTGGTGTCCTCTGGGGTCGGCCACCGGGGAGCTGTTTTTT | CAWCPLGSATGELFF
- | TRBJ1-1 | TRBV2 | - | TGTGCCAGCAGTGAAAGACTTGGAGACACTGAAGCTTTCTTT | CASSERLGDTEAFF
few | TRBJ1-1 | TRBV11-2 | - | TGTGCCGACTCGGTTATAGACGGAATGAACACTGAAGCTTTCTTT | CADSVIDGMNTEAFF
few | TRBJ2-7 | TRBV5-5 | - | TGTGCCAGCAGCATAGAACACCCGGCACTTGGAGGCGAGCAGTACTTC | CASSIEHPALGGEQYF
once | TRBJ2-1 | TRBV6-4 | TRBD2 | TGTGCCAGCAGTGAAAGCGCGGCGGGAGGCACCCCCCATGAGCAGTTCTTC | CASSESAAGGTPHEQFF
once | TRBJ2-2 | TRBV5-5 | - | TGTGCCAGCAGCTTGGTTCAGGCCCTGGGGCTGTTTTTT | CASSLVQALGLFF
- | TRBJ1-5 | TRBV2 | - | TGTGCCAGCAGTGAAAACCGGCAGCCCCAGCATTTT | CASSENRQPQHF
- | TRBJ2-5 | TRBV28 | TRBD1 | TGTGCCAGCAGTTTCCGGGGGACAGGTATGGAGACCCAGTACTTC | CASSFRGTGMETQYF